The 20 T cell receptor beta chains below were found in one sample sequenced in a study of T cells after yellow fever vaccination. A single record per CDR3 protein comes from TCRdb applying MiXCR to the 5' RACE reads. The sample carries 500,000 to 650,000 distinct CDR3 sequences, 9% to 15% recorded once. The sequenced sample was PBMCs, obtained on the day of the yellow fever booster vaccination. These receptors were obtained from a man in his thirties or forties who received the YFV17D yellow fever vaccine.

This chain connects TRBV2 to TRBJ2-1; perhaps TRBD2 as D (6 bases). V lost 1 base to trimming and J lost 8 bases, with 18 bases between them. This CDR3 region has 16 residues. The germline V gene encodes CDR1 SNHLY and CDR2 FYNNEI. Written as DNA, the CDR3 is TGTGCCAGCAGTGAAGGACTAGTGCTCAGAAGGGATGAGCAGTTCTTC. Translating it yields CASSEGLVLRRDEQFF.

There are a few counts of this clonotype. The chain has TRBV20-1 and TRBJ2-1; TRBD1 aligns across 8 bases. The CDR3 covers 14 residues. Unmatched junction bases numbered 4, after V lost 3 bases and J lost 3 bases. Looked up from germline, CDR1 is DFQATT and CDR2 is SNEGSKA (reference sequence). The CDR3 DNA reads TGCAGTGCTAGTCCCGGGACAGGCTACAATGAGCAGTTCTTC. It translates to CSASPGTGYNEQFF.

This clonotype was detected a few times. V usage is TRBV5-5 and J usage is TRBJ2-1; D not resolved. The CDR3 is 15 residues long. The V and J ends lost 0 bases and 7 bases respectively, with 14 bases between them. CDR1 is SGHKS, CDR2 YYEKEE, per germline (reference sequence). The CDR3 region is CASSLGLTPINEQFF. CDR3 nucleotide sequence: TGTGCCAGCAGCTTGGGTCTTACACCCATTAATGAGCAGTTCTTC.

A few counts support this clonotype. CDR3 protein: CASSKQLQETQYF. CDR3 DNA: TGCGCCAGCAGCAAACAACTCCAAGAGACCCAGTACTTC. V is TRBV5-1 and J is TRBJ2-5; no reliable D call. CDR3 length equals 13 residues. In germline, CDR1 is SGHRS, CDR2 YFSETQ. The V end lost 4 bases, the J end lost 1 base, and 8 bases lay between the germline ends.

This clonotype was picked up a small number of times. The chain has TRBV7-9 and TRBJ2-1, with 9 bases lining up with TRBD1. V shed 5 bases and J 10 bases; nucleotides not matched to a gene: 6. The germline CDR1 and CDR2 sequences are SEHNR and FQNEAQ (reference sequence). CDR3 size: 13 residues. CDR3 loop: CASSHSTGGEQFF. CDR3 nucleotide sequence: TGTGCCAGCAGCCATTCAACAGGGGGCGAGCAGTTCTTC.

This clonotype was counted only a few times. This rearrangement joins TRBV4-2 to TRBJ2-7; unclear D gene. The CDR3 runs to 13 residues. CDR1 LGHNA and CDR2 YNFKEQ come from the germline V gene. Trimming pared 1 base from V and 3 bases from J, leaving 7 bases between. The CDR3 DNA reads as TGTGCCAGCAGCCAAGTTTCTAACTACGAGCAGTACTTC. Its protein is CASSQVSNYEQYF.

This clonotype was counted a few times. The chain couples TRBV15 to TRBJ1-6; 7 bases fit TRBD1. CDR1 is LNHNV, CDR2 YYDKDF, per germline (reference sequence). V gave up 5 bases and J gave up 8 bases; unmatched junction bases: 9. The CDR3 sequence is 15 residues long. CDR3 region: CATSGLRTGDSPLHF. The CDR3 coding sequence is TGTGCCACCAGCGGGCTCCGGACAGGCGATTCACCCCTCCACTTT.

This clonotype has a handful of counts. The chain uses TRBV18 and TRBJ2-7; maybe TRBD2 (5 bases). CDR1 is KGHSH and CDR2 is LQKENI in the germline V gene. This CDR3 has 15 residues. Trimming cost V 5 bases and J 7 bases, with 21 bases left between them. Written as DNA, the CDR3 is TGTGCCAGCTCAGCGGAAGGACTGGGCGAGGGAGAGCAGTACTTC. Amino acids: CASSAEGLGEGEQYF.

Comment on this clonotype: At one end the junction does not follow the germline gene, possibly because of a read error. The V gene is TRBV3-1, the J gene TRBJ2-3; TRBD1 aligns across 12 bases. Germline CDR1 LGHDT, CDR2 YNNKEL (reference sequence). This CDR3 has 14 amino acids. Here the CDR3 DNA reads TGTGCCAGCAGCGGGACAGGGGGCACAGATACGCGGTATTTT. It translates to CASSGTGGTDTRYF.

This clonotype came up a few times. The chain links TRBV27 to TRBJ2-7; 7 nucleotides align to TRBD2. The CDR3 spans 15 residues. The J segment lost 4 bases and the V segment lost 2 bases, leaving 8 bases of the junction unmatched. Germline V lookup: CDR1 MNHEY, CDR2 SMNVEV (reference sequence). In nucleotides, the CDR3 is TGTGCCAGCAGTTTAGGGGGGGGTGCGACTTACGAGCAGTACTTC. Residues: CASSLGGGATYEQYF.

This clonotype was counted a few times. Written as DNA, the CDR3 is TGTGCCAGCAGTTACCCCCTCACCGGGGAGCTGTTTTTT. Encoded protein: CASSYPLTGELFF. The chain has TRBV6-5 and TRBJ2-2, with D unclear. Germline CDR1 MNHEY, CDR2 SVGAGI. V shed 2 bases and J shed 4 bases, with 5 bases lying between them. The CDR3 length is 13 residues.

The V gene is TRBV7-2, the J gene TRBJ2-2; 7 bases are shared with TRBD2. This CDR3 comprises 14 residues. CDR1 and CDR2 from the germline V gene are SGHTA and FQGNSA. V shed 9 bases, J shed 6 bases, and the junction held 10 bases outside the gene matches. The CDR3: CASPQGGGAGELFF. As DNA, the CDR3 is TGTGCCAGTCCCCAGGGCGGGGGAGCCGGGGAGCTGTTTTTT.

The chain is built from TRBV7-2 and TRBJ1-1; the D gene is possibly TRBD1 (6 bases). The V gene's germline CDR1 is SGHTA and CDR2 FQGNSA. This CDR3 has 14 residues. Trimming took 3 bases from V and 1 from J, leaving 9 bases between them. CDR3 bases: TGTGCCAGCAGCTTGGGGGCCCAGAACACTGAAGCTTTCTTT. As protein: CASSLGAQNTEAFF.

In this sample, this clonotype turned up a few times. The chain has TRBV4-3 and TRBJ2-1, with TRBD2 as a possible D gene (6 bases). V lost 0 bases, J lost 6 bases, and 9 bases lay in between. CDR1 is LGHNA, CDR2 YSLEER, per germline. This CDR3 spans 14 amino acids. CDR3 protein: CASSQDGRGNEQFF. CDR3 nucleotides: TGCGCCAGCAGCCAAGACGGGAGAGGCAATGAGCAGTTCTTC.

This clonotype was seen a few times. V is TRBV30 and J is TRBJ2-3, with D possibly matching TRBD1 (5 bases). Looked up from germline, CDR1 is GTSNPN and CDR2 is SVGIG (reference sequence). This CDR3 comprises 14 residues. V was trimmed by 3 bases and J by 0 bases, leaving 10 bases between them. CDR3: CAWRQGTSTDTQYF. The CDR3 DNA reads TGTGCCTGGAGGCAGGGAACTAGCACAGATACGCAGTATTTT.

At least ten counts were recorded for this clonotype. The gene calls are TRBV2 and TRBJ2-2, with 12 bases matching TRBD2. The CDR3 runs 14 residues. The germline V gene encodes CDR1 SNHLY and CDR2 FYNNEI. V dropped 6 bases and J dropped 4; count of bases not matched to a gene: 0. The DNA of the CDR3 is TGTGCCAGCAGACTAGCGGGAGGCACCGGGGAGCTGTTTTTT. Its protein product is CASRLAGGTGELFF.

This clonotype was detected a few times. The chain has TRBV28 and TRBJ2-7, with 11 bases fitting TRBD1. This CDR3 region has 18 residues. Germline CDR1 reads MDHEN; CDR2 reads SYDVKM. The J segment lost 4 bases and the V segment lost 4 bases, leaving 15 bases of the junction unmatched. This CDR3 reads CASSSLGTGGSRTYEQYF. CDR3 DNA: TGTGCCAGCAGTTCCCTGGGGACAGGGGGAAGTAGGACTTACGAGCAGTACTTC.

The CDR3 DNA is TGCGCCAGCAGCTTGGTAAGGGGGTTGTCCTACGAGCAGTACTTC. This codes for CASSLVRGLSYEQYF. J is TRBJ2-7 and V is TRBV5-1, with D perhaps matching TRBD1 (6 bases). The V end was cut by 0 bases, the J end by 1 base, with 11 bases between. Germline V gives CDR1 SGHRS, CDR2 YFSETQ. The CDR3 length is 15 residues.

This clonotype was seen only a few times. The V gene is TRBV15, the J gene TRBJ2-1, with 7 bases fitting TRBD2. The length of the CDR3 is 16 residues. The junction had 4 bases not matched to a gene; V was cut back by 0 bases and J by 2 bases. Germline CDR1 and CDR2: LNHNV and YYDKDF (reference sequence). The CDR3, as DNA: TGTGCCACCAGCAGAGATCGACTAGCAGCCTACAATGAGCAGTTCTTC. Its protein is CATSRDRLAAYNEQFF.

This clonotype has ten or more counts. The gene calls are TRBV11-2 and TRBJ1-3; D may be TRBD1 (6 bases). Germline V gives CDR1 SGHAT, CDR2 FQNNGV. V gave up 3 bases and J gave up 4 bases, with 22 bases separating them. This CDR3 spans 18 amino acids. CDR3 amino acids: CASSLEPQGVAGGNTIYF. In DNA, the CDR3 is TGTGCCAGCAGCTTGGAACCACAGGGAGTTGCAGGAGGAAACACCATATATTTT.